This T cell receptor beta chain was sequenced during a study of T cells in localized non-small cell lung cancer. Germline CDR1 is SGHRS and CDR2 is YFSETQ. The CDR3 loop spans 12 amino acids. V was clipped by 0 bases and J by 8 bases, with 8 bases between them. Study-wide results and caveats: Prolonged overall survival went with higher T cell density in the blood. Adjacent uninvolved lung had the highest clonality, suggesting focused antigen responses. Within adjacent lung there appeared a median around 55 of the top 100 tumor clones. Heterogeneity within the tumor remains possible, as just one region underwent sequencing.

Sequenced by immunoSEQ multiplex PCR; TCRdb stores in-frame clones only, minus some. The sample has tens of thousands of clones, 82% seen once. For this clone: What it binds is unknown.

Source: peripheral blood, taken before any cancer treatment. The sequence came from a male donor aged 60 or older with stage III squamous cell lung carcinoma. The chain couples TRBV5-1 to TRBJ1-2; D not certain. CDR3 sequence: CASSLGPSGYTF. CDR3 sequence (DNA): TGCGCCAGCAGCTTGGGACCTAGCGGCTACACCTTC.